This TCR beta chain was captured by sequencing in a study of T cell responses to AZD1222 COVID-19 vaccine. TCRdb's table, derived via immunoSEQ multiplex PCR, lists solely in-frame clones and lacks some. The sample records 150,000 to 200,000 clones, roughly nine tenths being singletons. Study findings and constraints: Reports say nearly half of spike-specific TCRs go after unmutated variant regions. No repertoire was sampled before or during the peak T cell response, only after it. The donors showed a predominance of white British ancestry and of females, with possible underestimation of clonal diversity.

As for this clone: The antigen is unknown.

This clonotype was obtained from an adult in good health. Material: peripheral blood, obtained on day 0 of MenACWY control vaccination.

The CDR3 region has the DNA TGTGCCAGCAGCCGAGAGATGAGGGACACTGAAGCTTTCTTT. This gives the protein CASSREMRDTEAFF. The rearrangement joins TRBV3-1 (or the pseudogene TRBV3-2) to TRBJ1-1; D unresolved. This CDR3 is 14 amino acids long. CDR1 and CDR2 (germline): LGHDT, YNNKEL (reference sequence). The germline V and J ends were trimmed by 4 bases and 3 bases, with 12 bases remaining between them.